This T cell receptor (beta chain) was retrieved from a study of cytomegalovirus exposure and HLA in healthy donors (dated by TCRdb to the late 2010s). Regarding the research as a whole: According to an earlier analysis of several hundred of the donors, about 179 million T cells yielded roughly 100 million unique TCR beta sequences and 276 Gb of sequence data. High-throughput TCR immunosequencing, statistical association of individual TCRs with disease status, and machine learning were combined to predict cytomegalovirus infection status. A later genetic analysis used genome-wide SNP genotypes for about 60% of the roughly 700 donors, treating that subset as a discovery cohort. On average, around 230,000 unique TCR beta nucleotide sequences were sequenced per donor among 350 to 400 genotyped donors of the cohort, with about 17% of those sequences being non-productive. A later analysis re-analyzed previously published TCR beta repertoires from 500 to 700 donors and added high-resolution HLA genotyping to study TCR occurrence patterns. In an earlier analysis of 587 of the donors, high-throughput TCR beta sequencing was used to judge whether each TCR beta V gene segment behaved as functional or pseudogenic. The study aimed to test whether cataloging public T cell receptors could reveal signatures of past pathogen exposure. The number of typed donors differed by locus: roughly 620-630 for A, B, C, DRB1 and DQB1; approximately 520 for DQA1; approximately 610 for DPA1; and about 450 for DPB1. The genetic ancestry cluster associated with self-reported Caucasian donors included around 76% of the approximately 400 genotyped donors. Because of strong linkage in the cohort, roughly five DR-DQ haplotypes were treated as single units for association and clustering. Using immunosequencing, the study profiled T cell repertoires from 500 to 800 subjects and related those repertoires to cytomegalovirus serostatus. Rather than drawing on any new phenotypic data, the later analysis identified candidate immune exposures from TCR beta sequences and the way those sequences occurred across donors. Every discovery cohort repertoire had been produced on one sequencing platform. Donor age, sex, ethnicity and CMV serostatus were compiled alongside the repertoire data. Approximately 330 gigabases of sequencing data and 70 million to 95 million unique TCR sequences made up an early release that covered 500 to 700 HLA-typed donors. Both class I and class II loci were covered by HLA typing, at four-digit resolution. Along with the roughly 670-subject first cohort, a separate validation cohort of around 120 different subjects was used.

Remarks on this clone: This clone's antigen is unknown. Base qualities are not at hand, and no much larger clone is one base apart.

The cohort was made up of around 720 healthy bone marrow donors. All cohort members were sampled while nominally healthy, although unrecorded immune exposures were likely present. The donor tested CMV seronegative, placing the donor among the approximately 360 seronegative members of the cohort. A peripheral blood sample was provided by each donor, and peripheral blood mononuclear cells were used for TCR beta sequencing. The Qiagen DNeasy Blood Extraction Kit was used to extract genomic DNA from the blood cell samples. Study-level results and caveats: The study listed 150 to 200 TCR beta chains as associated with cytomegalovirus. In an earlier analysis of around 500 of the donors, most TCR beta V segments appeared in productive rearrangements about 87% or about 30% of the time, broadly matching IMGT annotations. In a later analysis, several top co-occurrence clusters were reported to appear linked to parvovirus B19, influenza, CMV and Epstein-Barr virus. Correlated functional status among segregating V segments might be attributable to linkage disequilibrium, but an unknown experimental factor could not be ruled out. Specific HLA alleles were associated with 16,951 TCR beta sequences at a false discovery rate of 0.05 in a later analysis. The authors suggested that the approach could potentially be generalized to other disease states and immunological phenotypes. Because the 87-base-pair reads could not distinguish some IMGT-functional V segments, including TRBV6-2 and TRBV6-3, those segments were excluded. In vitro tests confirmed that a few of the cytomegalovirus-associated TCR beta chains recognize cytomegalovirus antigens. The earlier analysis of approximately 540 of the donors excluded some 16 rarely observed V segments, including chromosome 9 orphons, because counts were too low. Presence/absence analyses assumed roughly uniform sequencing depth across donors, an assumption that may not hold. Compared with equally common non-associated chains, HLA-associated TCR beta chains in a later analysis were more clonally expanded and had lower generation probabilities. A cluster of highly shared sequence variants was judged likely to represent a technical artifact of the sequencing pipeline. In both the original and validation cohorts, the classifier was reported to diagnose cytomegalovirus status with high specificity and sensitivity. When HLA alleles, especially DR and DQ, strongly co-occurred, attributing TCR associations to individual alleles was difficult. The only immune exposure information available for the cohort was CMV serostatus. A later analysis found that TCR association rates varied across HLA loci, with DRB1 alleles showing the most associated TCRs and HLA-C alleles the fewest. HLA typing was unavailable for some donors at each locus, so association tests used only the typed subset. According to a later analysis, most CMV-associated TCR beta chains appeared to be HLA-restricted, and the HLA associations seemed to be driven largely by CMV exposure. A further reported finding was that TCR beta sequences accurately predicted the HLA-A and HLA-B alleles for most subjects in the first cohort. This cohort had only TCR beta chains sequenced, and the lack of alpha or paired-chain data limited which features could be detected. In a later genetic analysis, a missense DCLRE1C variant was associated with V-gene and J-gene trimming of TCR beta chains, and the association was replicated in an independent cohort. Most TCR sequences were observed very rarely across donors, whereas some public TCRs were present in many individuals. A later genetic analysis reported fewer N-insertions in productive TCRs among donors in an Asian-associated ancestry cluster than the roughly 620-donor mean.

The protocol used for the library was the immunoSEQ multiplex PCR assay. For the multiplex PCR, a mixture combining 60 forward primers for TCR Vbeta segments and 13 reverse primers for TCR Jbeta segments was used. A multiplex PCR assay on genomic DNA amplified the CDR3 region of rearranged TCR beta genes. The Illumina HiSeq System was used to sequence the amplified TCR beta libraries as 87-base-pair reads. In the paper's pipeline: In a later analysis, tens of millions of unique TCR beta chains were counted across the approximately 640 repertoires, and approximately 9.9 million of these chains were shared by at least two donors. Raw reads were error-corrected and collapsed into unique sequences with a nearest-neighbor algorithm that merged closely related sequences to remove PCR and sequencing errors. Alignment of CDR3 sequences to IMGT reference sequences was used to assign V, D and J gene segments. For a sequence to be retained, a match of at least six nucleotides was required to both a V gene segment and a J gene segment. A rearrangement was called productive if the CDR3 had no stop codons and remained in frame with V and J, and every other rearrangement was called non-productive. CDR3 was defined by IMGT convention, running from the second conserved V-encoded cysteine to the conserved J-encoded phenylalanine. In an earlier analysis of more than 550 of the donors, sequences lacking an unambiguous match to a single V gene segment were excluded. In an earlier analysis of approximately 550 of the donors, V segments were called functional above 56.7% productive rearrangements and were called segregating when the between-donor standard deviation exceeded 5%. A statistical classification framework was built to diagnose cytomegalovirus status from the catalog of TCR beta chain sequences. V and J gene assignment, in a later analysis, came from comparing TCR nucleotide sequences with IMGT/GENE-DB human TR gene sequences. The TCRdist pipeline was used in a later analysis to assign CDR3 sequences and most-parsimonious VDJ recombination scenarios. In a later analysis, each TCR beta chain was defined by its CDR3 amino acid sequence together with its V-gene family, and reads lacking a unique V-gene family were excluded. A later analysis removed several hundred highly shared, low-generation-probability nucleotide sequences to deal with suspected cross-contamination and a sequencing artifact. In a later analysis, a clonal expansion index for each public chain was calculated from normalized within-repertoire ranks of inferred template counts. Generation probabilities in a later analysis came from a VDJ recombination model fitted to out-of-frame rearrangements, and those results were checked against IGoR. In a later analysis, hypergeometric tests were used to score TCR-TCR, TCR-HLA and TCR-CMV co-occurrence, with a repertoire-size bias correction applied to TCR pairs. To estimate false discovery rates, a later analysis permuted the HLA or CMV assignments 20 times. A later analysis grouped co-occurring TCRs with DBSCAN, adding TCRdist sequence similarity when clustering within HLA-allele-positive subsets. Repertoires with fewer than 30,000 or more than 120,000 public chains, plus five repertoires with anomalous nucleotide sharing, were excluded from co-occurrence clustering. In its TCRdb copy, this immuneACCESS table keeps in-frame sequences only and misses some clones. Where compared with another copy, unresolved V genes explain less than half of these, and the others have no known cause. The V and J calls and the clone size are those of that table, but D and trimming were determined from the DNA. The sample table records 130,000 to 150,000 clones; around 10% of these occur just once. Around 1.9% of the sample goes to the ten largest clones.

Trimming at the junction amounts to 1 base on V and 1 base on J, and the germline ends lie 7 bases apart. The CDR3 contains 14 residues, cysteine and phenylalanine counted. Only the CDR3 region is kept as DNA, spanning 42 bases read in frame from base 1. The germline V gene provides CDR1 SGHRS and CDR2 YFSETQ. Recombination connected TRBV5-1 to TRBJ2-3; TRBD1 could be the D gene, as 5 bases match. The sequence came from a male donor in good health and CMV-seronegative. Sequenced material: PBMCs. The sequence in DNA is TGCGCCAGCAGCTTGCAGGGCGGCACAGATACGCAGTATTTT. It translates to CASSLQGGTDTQYF.